This T cell receptor beta chain emerged from a study of CD8 T cells in ankylosing spondylitis. Libraries of TCR beta came from quantitative 5'-RACE with molecular barcodes. MiXCR, applied by TCRdb to the 5' RACE reads, yields one record per CDR3 protein. The data show about 510,000 distinct CDR3 sequences, 5.3% seen once. Trimming removed 0 bases from V and 2 bases from J, with 13 bases in between. This CDR3 comprises 16 residues. Per germline, CDR1 MNHEY and CDR2 SVGAGI. Study-wide points: Blood of patients with ankylosing spondylitis appeared to be characterized by a TCR beta motif of several highly homologous variants. Earlier studies detected some motif variants in reactive arthritis synovial fluid and blood.

This clonotype was found many times. Antigen specificity is unknown. The rearrangement joins TRBV6-5 to TRBJ2-5; TRBD2 is a possible D gene (5 bases). This TCR was sampled from a male donor with ankylosing spondylitis. Sequencing input: blood, either unsorted or a sorted T cell fraction (not recorded which). CDR3 in DNA: TGTGCCAGCAGTTACTCTTTATTGGAGGCTCAAGAGACCCAGTACTTC. Amino acids: CASSYSLLEAQETQYF.